This entry is about one T cell receptor beta chain. Time point noted: newly diagnosed GD, antithyroid drugs for less than 3 months. Construction of the TCR library relied on RNA isolated from PBMCs. One endocrinology department in Xi'an, China, was where patients came from. The germline V gene encodes CDR1 SGHNT and CDR2 YYREEE (reference sequence). The ends were cut back, 4 bases at V and 2 bases at J, with 9 bases in the middle. This CDR3 is 14 amino acids long. HTBI primers from iRepertoire and Arm-PCR of CDR3 regions yielded the TCR beta libraries. TCRdb itself ran the multiplex PCR reads through MiXCR, one entry per CDR3 protein. This sample yields 350,000 to 450,000 distinct CDR3 sequences, of which approximately 16% are seen a single time; about 8% belongs to the top ten. The data stem from a study of regulatory T cells in long-lasting Graves disease. The sample also formed part of further work on T cells in Graves' hyperthyroidism and ophthalmopathy. According to that study: Diagnoses were made from clinical symptoms, serum measures (thyroxine and TRAb), thyroid ultrasound and orbital computed tomography.

This chain connects TRBV5-4 to TRBJ1-4; no reliable D call. Source: peripheral blood mononuclear cells (PBMCs), taken at new diagnosis, from a patient treated with antithyroid drugs. The receptor comes from a woman in her thirties or forties with Graves disease. The CDR3 sequence: CASSGDITNEKLFF. CDR3 DNA: TGTGCCAGCAGCGGGGATATCACTAATGAAAAACTGTTTTTT.